One sample yielded the 25 T cell receptor beta chains listed below, sequenced in a study of T cell repertoires in cytomegalovirus infection. MiXCR, applied by TCRdb to the reads, yields one record per CDR3 protein. The data contain 150,000 to 200,000 distinct CDR3 sequences, about 15% of them singletons. Material for sequencing was PBMCs. These receptors were taken from a human donor in good health (CMV status not recorded). Some clones in this sample may be carry-over from other donors' samples.

This clonotype occurred many times. The chain has TRBV7-2 and TRBJ1-2; D is undetermined. CDR1 and CDR2 from the germline V gene are SGHTA and FQGNSA. Deletions cut 5 bases from V and 7 bases from J, with 14 bases between. CDR3 size: 13 residues. The CDR3 reads CASSPDLNRGYTF. For the CDR3, the DNA is TGTGCCAGCAGCCCCGACCTAAACCGTGGCTACACCTTC.

The rearrangement joins TRBV20-1 to TRBJ2-2; D is unclear. Deletions cut 0 bases from V and 2 bases from J, with 13 bases between. The CDR3 is 16 residues long. CDR1 and CDR2 (germline): DFQATT, SNEGSKA (reference sequence). As DNA, the CDR3 is TGCAGTGCTAGAGATCCCCGGACGGCAAACACCGGGGAGCTGTTTTTT. This encodes CSARDPRTANTGELFF.

This clonotype was recorded once. The chain combines TRBV6-5 with TRBJ1-2, with D perhaps TRBD1 (5 bases). The CDR3 runs 13 residues. Germline V gene sequence: CDR1 MNHEY, CDR2 SVGAGI. V lost 6 bases, J lost 5 bases, and 13 bases lay in between. This chain's CDR3 is CASSRGPKYGYTF. The DNA of the CDR3 is TGTGCCAGCAGCCGGGGACCGAAGTATGGCTACACCTTC.

As to this clonotype: This may come from a read error, since a much larger clone is one base off. The gene calls are TRBV12-3 or TRBV12-4 and TRBJ2-5; 8 nucleotides align to TRBD1. This CDR3 is 14 amino acids long. J lost 2 bases, V lost 7 bases, and 6 bases had no gene match. This chain's CDR3 is CASNPQGGQETQYF. As DNA, the CDR3 is TGTGCCAGCAATCCACAGGGGGGACAAGAGACCCAGTACTTC.

This clonotype has a handful of counts. The chain joins TRBV27 to TRBJ2-2; D remains unclear. The length of the CDR3 is 11 residues. Germline CDR1 is MNHEY and CDR2 is SMNVEV (reference sequence). Trimming cost V 3 bases and J 7 bases, with 3 bases left between them. CDR3 in amino acids: CASSFNGELFF. The CDR3, as DNA: TGTGCCAGCAGTTTCAACGGGGAGCTGTTTTTT.

In this sample, this clonotype turned up a few times. The chain carries TRBV5-1 and TRBJ2-7; possibly TRBD1 for D (6 bases). V was cut by 0 bases and J by 5 bases, with 15 bases left in between. The CDR3 runs to 15 residues. In germline, CDR1 is SGHRS, CDR2 YFSETQ. CDR3 in amino acids: CASSLAGQPRDEQYF. CDR3 DNA: TGCGCCAGCAGCTTGGCAGGACAGCCTCGGGACGAGCAGTACTTC.

This clonotype was recorded many times. The chain joins TRBV7-9 to TRBJ2-3; the match to TRBD1 covers 9 bases. The CDR3 extends over 16 amino acids. Trimming took 6 bases from V and 2 from J; bases not matched to a gene: 9. Germline CDR1 reads SEHNR; CDR2 reads FQNEAQ (reference sequence). CDR3 coding DNA: TGTGCCAGCAGACCGAACAGGGGGCTGTCCACAGATACGCAGTATTTT. It yields the protein CASRPNRGLSTDTQYF.

There are many counts of this clonotype. The V call is TRBV7-2, the J call TRBJ1-1; no clear D gene. The CDR3 is 15 residues long. The V end was cut by 5 bases, the J end by 4 bases, with 17 bases between. CDR1 and CDR2 from the germline V gene are SGHTA and FQGNSA. The CDR3 protein is CASSPSGGWVTEAFF. In nucleotides, the CDR3 is TGTGCCAGCAGCCCCTCAGGAGGGTGGGTCACTGAAGCTTTCTTT.

This clonotype occurred many times. The rearrangement uses TRBV6-2 or TRBV6-3 and TRBJ2-7; D not certain. The germline gives CDR1 MNHEY, CDR2 SVGEGT. V gave up 5 bases and J gave up 10 bases, with 12 bases separating them. The CDR3 extends over 11 amino acids. CDR3 nucleotide sequence: TGTGCCAGCAGTCTTCTAGAATCCCAGTACTTC. Encoded protein: CASSLLESQYF.

About this clonotype itself: One junction end does not reproduce the germline sequence, and a read error may be involved. For the CDR3, the DNA is TGTGCCAGCAGTGTATGGGGAGCGGGAAGAGAGACCCAGTACTTC. Translated: CASSVWGAGRETQYF. The genes are TRBV28 and TRBJ2-5; 7 bases align to TRBD2. Germline loops: CDR1 MDHEN, CDR2 SYDVKM. The CDR3 is 15 residues long.

This clonotype was picked up a small number of times. V gene TRBV18 combines with J gene TRBJ2-3; 11 positions agree with TRBD1. V gave up 3 bases and J gave up 3 bases; unmatched junction bases: 5. This CDR3 spans 16 amino acids. Germline lookup yields CDR1 KGHSH and CDR2 LQKENI. The CDR3 DNA follows: TGTGCCAGCTCACCCTTAGGACAGGGGGCAACAGATACGCAGTATTTT. Protein sequence: CASSPLGQGATDTQYF.

This clonotype showed up many times. J is TRBJ2-7 and V is TRBV7-2; weak D call: TRBD2 (6 bases). With 8 bases removed from V and 0 bases from J, the gap between germline ends came to 11 bases. Germline V gene lookup returns CDR1 SGHTA and CDR2 FQGNSA. The CDR3 is 13 residues long. The CDR3 nucleotides read TGTGCCAGCGCCCCGGGACTCTCCTACGAGCAGTACTTC. It encodes CASAPGLSYEQYF.

This clonotype was seen repeatedly, ten times or more. The chain recombines TRBV6-2 or TRBV6-3 with TRBJ2-5; 10 bases align to TRBD2. The germline gives CDR1 MNHEY, CDR2 SVGEGT. With 2 bases clipped from V and 4 bases from J, the junction kept 7 bases outside the gene matches. The CDR3 has 16 amino acids. CDR3 region: CASSYNPAGGRETQYF. The CDR3 DNA follows: TGTGCCAGCAGTTACAACCCAGCGGGGGGGAGAGAGACCCAGTACTTC.

The chain has TRBV6-2 or TRBV6-3 and TRBJ2-1; no firm D call. Trimming left V 0 bases short and J 5 bases short, with 8 bases between. CDR1 is MNHEY and CDR2 is SVGEGT in the germline V gene. The CDR3 is 14 residues long. The CDR3 here is CASSYSLHNNEQFF. The CDR3 DNA is TGTGCCAGCAGTTACTCTTTACACAACAATGAGCAGTTCTTC.

This clonotype was seen a few times. This chain uses TRBV6-2 or TRBV6-3 with TRBJ2-7, with 13 bases fitting TRBD2. CDR3 length equals 16 residues. V dropped 5 bases and J dropped 3; count of bases not matched to a gene: 7. CDR1 is MNHEY, CDR2 SVGEGT, per germline. The CDR3 protein is CASSLMGLAGNYEQYF. The CDR3 nucleotides are TGTGCCAGCAGTCTTATGGGACTAGCGGGGAACTACGAGCAGTACTTC.

Only a few counts were recorded for this clonotype. V is TRBV19 and J is TRBJ2-7; unclear D gene. Looked up from germline, CDR1 is LNHDA and CDR2 is SQIVND (reference sequence). This CDR3 is 14 amino acids long. V lost 6 bases to trimming and J lost 2 bases, with 14 bases between them. This chain's CDR3 is CASSPGSPTYEQYF. CDR3 in DNA: TGTGCCAGTAGCCCGGGCAGCCCAACCTACGAGCAGTACTTC.

This clonotype occurred many times. V usage is TRBV7-2 and J usage is TRBJ1-2; weak D call: TRBD1 (5 bases). The CDR3 totals 12 residues. V lost 7 bases and J lost 5, with 11 bases in between. From germline, CDR1 is SGHTA and CDR2 FQGNSA. In DNA, the CDR3 is TGTGCCAGCATCGTCGGGGGGTATGGCTACACCTTC. Protein: CASIVGGYGYTF.

Ten or more counts support this clonotype. V usage is TRBV28 and J usage is TRBJ1-4, with TRBD1 matching 8 bases. CDR3 length: 16 amino acids. CDR1 and CDR2 (germline): MDHEN, SYDVKM. Losses at the gene ends were 5 bases for V and 8 bases for J; bases not matched to a gene: 13. The CDR3 reads CASSRTGNLRREKLFF. CDR3 in DNA: TGTGCCAGCAGTAGGACAGGGAACCTGAGGAGGGAAAAACTGTTTTTT.

This clonotype was seen repeatedly, ten times or more. The chain carries TRBV7-9 and TRBJ2-2, with 8 bases lining up with TRBD2. The V segment lost 3 bases and the J segment 0 bases; nucleotides outside the gene matches: 6. Germline CDR1 reads SEHNR; CDR2 reads FQNEAQ (reference sequence). The CDR3 consists of 17 residues. The CDR3 region has the DNA TGTGCCAGCAGCTTCCCCTTAGCGGGATCGAACACCGGGGAGCTGTTTTTT. The encoded protein is CASSFPLAGSNTGELFF.

There are many counts of this clonotype. The chain recombines TRBV28 with TRBJ2-4, with D possibly being TRBD2 (5 bases). The CDR3 covers 18 residues. Germline V gives CDR1 MDHEN, CDR2 SYDVKM. The germline V and J ends were trimmed by 2 bases and 2 bases, with 19 bases remaining between them. DNA of the CDR3: TGTGCCAGCAGTTTAGAGGCCCGACCGGGGAGTACCAAAAACATTCAGTACTTC. Translating it yields CASSLEARPGSTKNIQYF.

This chain links TRBV9 with TRBJ2-1; 7 nucleotides match TRBD2. The CDR3 runs to 15 residues. Germline CDR1 and CDR2: SGDLS and YYNGEE. V trimming: 0 bases; J trimming: 4 bases; junction bases outside the gene matches: 4. The CDR3 DNA follows: TGTGCCAGCAGCGTAGGGGCGGGAGCGTACAATGAGCAGTTCTTC. Translation gives CASSVGAGAYNEQFF. The whole variable domain, remainder taken from reference TRBV9 and TRBJ2-1, is DSGVTQTPKHLITATGQRVTLRCSPRSGDLSVYWYQQSLDQGLQFLIQYYNGEERAKGNILERFSAQQFPDLHSELNLSSLELGDSALYFCASSVGAGAYNEQFFGPGTRLTVL.

This clonotype was picked up a small number of times. The V call is TRBV6-1, the J call TRBJ1-6; D uncertain. CDR1 and CDR2 (germline): MNHNS, SASEGT. The V end was cut by 10 bases, the J end by 0 bases, with 10 bases between. The CDR3 totals 14 residues. The CDR3 is CATSSSSYNSPLHF. DNA for the CDR3: TGTGCCACCTCTTCAAGCTCCTATAATTCACCCCTCCACTTT.

CDR3 amino acids: CSASRDRRYEQYF. As DNA, the CDR3 is TGCAGTGCTAGTCGGGACAGGAGGTACGAGCAGTACTTC. The J gene is TRBJ2-7, the V gene TRBV20-1, with 8 bases identical to TRBD1. V was pared by 3 bases and J by 4 bases, with 5 bases of the junction left unmatched. Germline-derived CDR1 and CDR2 are DFQATT and SNEGSKA (reference sequence). This CDR3 region has 13 residues.

Many counts were recorded for this clonotype. The chain is built from TRBV7-2 and TRBJ1-1; no clear D gene. V lost 2 bases and J 4 bases, leaving 8 bases between the germline ends. Germline V lookup: CDR1 SGHTA, CDR2 FQGNSA. The CDR3 has 13 residues. The CDR3 loop reads CASSLNWPTEAFF. For the CDR3, the DNA is TGTGCCAGCAGCTTAAACTGGCCCACTGAAGCTTTCTTT.

This clonotype showed up many times. The chain is built from TRBV7-3 and TRBJ1-1; D remains ambiguous. The V gene's germline CDR1 is SGHTA and CDR2 FQGTGA. The CDR3 loop spans 13 amino acids. Deletions cut 8 bases from V and 1 base from J, with 11 bases between. The CDR3 region is CASLGRSNTEAFF. In DNA form, the CDR3 reads TGTGCCAGCCTAGGACGGTCGAACACTGAAGCTTTCTTT.